A selection of T cell receptor beta chains follows, all from one sample in a study of CD8 T cells in Susac syndrome. TCRdb re-analysed the immunoSEQ multiplex PCR reads in MiXCR, keeping a single row per CDR3 protein. The data show 200,000 to 250,000 distinct CDR3 sequences, around nine tenths seen once. Material for sequencing was CD8+ T cells from PBMCs. The receptors were gathered from a human donor with multiple sclerosis. The CDR3 runs from the conserved cysteine through the conserved F or W. The D gene is left open where the match is weak. The size of a clone is reported for some rows only, either as once, few or many, or as a class for expanded clones.

v_call	clone_size	d_call	j_call	cdr3_nt	cdr3_aa
TRBV11-2	.	.	TRBJ1-6	TGTGCCAGCAGGTCTAGGGACGAGGAGGATTCACCCCTCCACTTT	CASRSRDEEDSPLHF
TRBV6-5	.	.	TRBJ2-6	TGTGCCAGCAGGGACAGTAGCTCTGGGGCCAACGTCCTGACTTTC	CASRDSSSGANVLTF
TRBV4-1	few	TRBD1	TRBJ2-2	TGCGCCAGCAGCCAAGTCAACAGGGGGCCATTGAACACCGGGGAGCTGTTTTTT	CASSQVNRGPLNTGELFF
TRBV20-1	.	.	TRBJ1-6	TGCAGTGCTAGGCCCCTGGAGGCAGGTTATAATTCACCCCTCCACTTT	CSARPLEAGYNSPLHF
TRBV5-6	.	.	TRBJ2-7	TGTGCCAGCAGCCAGGCGTACGAGCAGTACTTC	CASSQAYEQYF
TRBV7-9	.	.	TRBJ2-6	TGTGCCAGCAGCTTAGCCCCTGGGGCCAACGTCCTGACTTTC	CASSLAPGANVLTF
TRBV7-9	.	.	TRBJ2-5	TGTGCCAGCAGTTCAGTCCCCAGGGAGACCCAGTACTTC	CASSSVPRETQYF
TRBV7-9	.	.	TRBJ1-6	TGTGCCAGCAGCCCCGGGACATACCCTCTTAATTCCCCCCTCCACTTT	CASSPGTYPLNSPLHF
TRBV7-8	.	TRBD2	TRBJ2-2	TGTGCCAGCAGCTTAGCGCTAGCGGAACCGAACACCGGGGAGCTGTTTTTT	CASSLALAEPNTGELFF
TRBV10-3	.	TRBD1	TRBJ1-1	TGTGCCATCGGGGACAGGGAACAAGCTTTCTTT	CAIGDREQAFF
TRBV9	.	TRBD1	TRBJ1-2	TGTGCCAGCAGCGTAGCGGACAGGGTCGACTATGGCTACACCTTC	CASSVADRVDYGYTF
TRBV11-3	.	TRBD1	TRBJ2-2	TGTGCCAGCAGTAACCGGGACAGAAACACCGGGGAGCTGTTTTTT	CASSNRDRNTGELFF
TRBV28	.	.	TRBJ2-3	TGTGCCAGCACTCCGCCTAGTTTTGGAAGCACAGATACGCAGTATTTT	CASTPPSFGSTDTQYF
TRBV20-1	.	.	TRBJ2-7	TGCAGTGCTAGCCCACTCCAACAGGGCTCCTACGAGCAGTACTTC	CSASPLQQGSYEQYF
TRBV27	.	TRBD2	TRBJ2-3	TGTGCCAGCAGTTTAGCGTTTCTAGCGGGAGGGCCTATGGCAGATACGCAGTATTTT	CASSLAFLAGGPMADTQYF
TRBV29-1	.	TRBD2	TRBJ2-1	TGCAGCGTTGAAGATCTGGCGGGAGGGAAAATCAATGAGCAGTTCTTC	CSVEDLAGGKINEQFF
TRBV7-8	.	.	TRBJ1-2	TGTGCCAGCAGCACCCCAGGGTTGGAGGCTAACTATGGCTACACCTTC	CASSTPGLEANYGYTF
TRBV20-1	.	.	TRBJ1-2	TGCAGTGCTAGAGACCGCAGGGCTGCACGGGGTAACTATGGCTACACCTTC	CSARDRRAARGNYGYTF
TRBV7-9	.	TRBD1	TRBJ1-2	TGTGCCAGCAGCCTCACAGACAGGGACGTTCATGGCTACACCTTC	CASSLTDRDVHGYTF
TRBV4-3	.	.	TRBJ2-6	TGCGCCAGCAGCCAAGCCGAAGGTAGAGGCCCCTCTGGGGCCAACGTCCTGACTTTC	CASSQAEGRGPSGANVLTF
TRBV5-1	once	.	TRBJ1-1	TGCGCCAGCAGCTTGGAGGACAGTAACACTGAAGCTTTCTTT	CASSLEDSNTEAFF
TRBV30	.	TRBD1	TRBJ2-5	TGTGCCTGGAGTGTAAAATGGGGACAGGGAGGCACAACGGTGGGAGAGACCCAGTACTTC	CAWSVKWGQGGTTVGETQYF
TRBV11-2	once	TRBD1	TRBJ1-2	TGTGCCAGCAGCTCGGGACAGGTTCTTGGCTACACCTTC	CASSSGQVLGYTF
TRBV7-3	.	TRBD1	TRBJ2-2	TGTGCCAGCAGCCTGGGACAGCCGAACACCGGGGAGCTGTTTTTT	CASSLGQPNTGELFF
TRBV2	.	.	TRBJ1-3	TGTGCCAGCCGAGACGGGGATTTGACTTTCTCTGGAAACACCATATATTTT	CASRDGDLTFSGNTIYF
TRBV4-2	.	.	TRBJ2-7	TGTGCCAGCAGCCAAGTCGTCTCTGAATACGAGCAGTACTTC	CASSQVVSEYEQYF
TRBV4-3	few	TRBD1	TRBJ2-7	TGCGCCAGCAGCCTGGACAGGGGACGGGAGCAGTACTTC	CASSLDRGREQYF
TRBV12-5	.	.	TRBJ1-4	TGTGCTAGTGGTTTGGGCTCTAATGAAAAACTGTTTTTT	CASGLGSNEKLFF
TRBV5-1	.	TRBD1	TRBJ2-1	TGCGCCAGCAGCTTGAGAGAGGGGGCCCTCTCCTACAATGAGCAGTTCTTC	CASSLREGALSYNEQFF
TRBV5-4	.	.	TRBJ2-1	TGTGCCACCAACAAAGAAAGCTCCTACAATGAGCAGTTCTTC	CATNKESSYNEQFF
TRBV12-3/TRBV12-4	.	.	TRBJ2-7	TGTGCCAGCAGTTTTGAGGGGTACGAGCAGTACTTC	CASSFEGYEQYF
TRBV9	.	.	TRBJ1-2	TGTGCCAGCAAGGGGGGGGTTAACTATGGCTACACCTTC	CASKGGVNYGYTF
TRBV27	.	.	TRBJ1-1	TGTGCCAGCAGTCCCTTACTGCGGGGGGACGCTGAAGCTTTCTTT	CASSPLLRGDAEAFF
TRBV19	.	.	TRBJ1-5	TGTGCCAGTAGTATACACGACGGGTCTTGGGATCAGCCCCAGCATTTT	CASSIHDGSWDQPQHF
TRBV29-1	.	TRBD1	TRBJ1-2	TGCAGCGTTGATCCCCGGGACAGGATCAACTATGGCTACACCTTC	CSVDPRDRINYGYTF
TRBV7-9	.	.	TRBJ1-1	TGTGCCAGCAGCTTAGTTCTCAGGGGTGACGCTGAAGCTTTCTTT	CASSLVLRGDAEAFF
TRBV5-6	.	.	TRBJ1-1	TGTGCCAGCAGCCTTGAGGTGATGAACACTGAAGCTTTCTTT	CASSLEVMNTEAFF
TRBV13	.	.	TRBJ2-3	TGTGCCAGCAGCCCGGGACACACATGGGGTACGCAGTATTTT	CASSPGHTWGTQYF
TRBV9	.	TRBD1	TRBJ2-3	TGTGCCAGCAGCCCGGGGACAGCGGCATGGACAGATACGCAGTATTTT	CASSPGTAAWTDTQYF
TRBV19	.	.	TRBJ2-7	TGTGCCAGTAGTATGTCAGTAGCCGGTGAGCAGTACTTC	CASSMSVAGEQYF
TRBV7-2	.	.	TRBJ1-2	TGTGCCAGCAGCTTAGTCCGGGACGGTTACTATGGCTACACCTTC	CASSLVRDGYYGYTF
TRBV6-6	.	TRBD1	TRBJ1-3	TGTGCCAGCAGGCCCCGGACAGGCTCTGGAAACACCATATATTTT	CASRPRTGSGNTIYF
TRBV14	.	TRBD2	TRBJ2-3	TGTGCCAGCAGCCAGAGCGGGGTTTGGGGAACAGATACGCAGTATTTT	CASSQSGVWGTDTQYF
TRBV20-1	.	TRBD1	TRBJ2-3	TGCAGTGCGCCAACAGGGGAAATCACAGATACGCAGTATTTT	CSAPTGEITDTQYF
TRBV13	once	.	TRBJ2-4	TGTGCCAGCAGCTTACGAGGCGGCCCGAAGAACATTCAGCACTTC	CASSLRGGPKNIQHF
TRBV4-1	.	.	TRBJ2-1	TGCGCCAGCAGCCAAGAGTCGGGACTTACCGTTGAGCAGTTCTTC	CASSQESGLTVEQFF
TRBV7-2	.	TRBD2	TRBJ2-5	TGTGCCAGCAGCTTAGCGCTCTGGGGGGGGACCCAGTACTTC	CASSLALWGGTQYF
TRBV4-3	.	.	TRBJ2-1	TGCGCCAGCAGCCAATCAATCCTCAGGGCTACATACAATGAGCAGTTCTTC	CASSQSILRATYNEQFF
TRBV5-4	.	.	TRBJ2-1	TGTGCCAGCAGCCTTAGGGCTGCGGGCAATGAGCAGTTCTTC	CASSLRAAGNEQFF
TRBV29-1	.	TRBD1	TRBJ1-2	TGCAGCGTTGTCACCGGGACAGGGGAACTCTATGGCTACACCTTC	CSVVTGTGELYGYTF